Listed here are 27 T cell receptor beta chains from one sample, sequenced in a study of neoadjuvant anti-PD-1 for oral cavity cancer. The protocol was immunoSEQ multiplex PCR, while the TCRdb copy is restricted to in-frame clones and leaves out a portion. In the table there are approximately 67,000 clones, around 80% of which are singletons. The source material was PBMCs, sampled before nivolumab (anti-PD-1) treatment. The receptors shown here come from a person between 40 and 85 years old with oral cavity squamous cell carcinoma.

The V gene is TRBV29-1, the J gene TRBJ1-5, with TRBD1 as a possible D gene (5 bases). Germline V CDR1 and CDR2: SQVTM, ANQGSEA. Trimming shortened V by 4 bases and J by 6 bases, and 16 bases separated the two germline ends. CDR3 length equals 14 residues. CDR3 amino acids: CSVVLTGQGQPQHF. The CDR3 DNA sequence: TGCAGCGTTGTTTTGACCGGCCAGGGTCAGCCCCAGCATTTT.

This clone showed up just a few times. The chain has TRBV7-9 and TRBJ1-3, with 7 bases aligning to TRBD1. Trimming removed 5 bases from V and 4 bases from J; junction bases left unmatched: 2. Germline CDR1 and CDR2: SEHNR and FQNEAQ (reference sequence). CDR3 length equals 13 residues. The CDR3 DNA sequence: TGTGCCAGCAGCGAGGGACAGGGAAACACCATATATTTT. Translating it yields CASSEGQGNTIYF.

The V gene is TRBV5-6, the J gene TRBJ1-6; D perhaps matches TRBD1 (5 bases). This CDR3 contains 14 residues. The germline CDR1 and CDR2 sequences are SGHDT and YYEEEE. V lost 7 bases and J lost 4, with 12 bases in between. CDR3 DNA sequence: TGTGCCAGCTTATCCGGGACTTATAATTCACCCCTCCACTTT. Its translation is CASLSGTYNSPLHF. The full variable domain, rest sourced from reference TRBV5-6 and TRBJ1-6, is DAGVTQSPTHLIKTRGQQVTLRCSPKSGHDTVSWYQQALGQGPQFIFQYYEEEERQRGNFPDRFSGHQFPNYSSELNVNALLLGDSALYLCASLSGTYNSPLHFGNGTRLTVT.

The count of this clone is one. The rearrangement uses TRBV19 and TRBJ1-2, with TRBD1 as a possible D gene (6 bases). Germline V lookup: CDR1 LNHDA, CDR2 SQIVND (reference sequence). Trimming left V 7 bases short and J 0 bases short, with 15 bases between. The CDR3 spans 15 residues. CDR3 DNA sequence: TGTGCCAGTACCTCCTCGAACAGGGCTAACTATGGCTACACCTTC. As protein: CASTSSNRANYGYTF.

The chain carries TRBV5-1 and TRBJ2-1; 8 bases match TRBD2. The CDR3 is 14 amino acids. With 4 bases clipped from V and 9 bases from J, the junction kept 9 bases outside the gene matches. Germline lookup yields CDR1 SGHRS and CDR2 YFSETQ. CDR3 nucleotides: TGCGCCAGCAGCGAAGGGACTAGACTTGTTGAGCAGTTCTTC. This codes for CASSEGTRLVEQFF.

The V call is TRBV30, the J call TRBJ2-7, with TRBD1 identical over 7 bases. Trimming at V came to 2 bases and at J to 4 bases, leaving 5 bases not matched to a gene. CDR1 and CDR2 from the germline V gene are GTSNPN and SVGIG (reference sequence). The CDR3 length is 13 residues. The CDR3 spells CAWSLGQPYEQYF. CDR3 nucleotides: TGTGCCTGGAGTTTGGGACAGCCGTACGAGCAGTACTTC.

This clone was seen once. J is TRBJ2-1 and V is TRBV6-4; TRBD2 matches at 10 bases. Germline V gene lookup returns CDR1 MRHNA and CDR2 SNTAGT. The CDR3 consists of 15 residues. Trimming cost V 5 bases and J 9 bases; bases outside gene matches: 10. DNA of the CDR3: TGTGCCAGCAGTCCCGGAACTAGCGGGATTGGTGAGCAGTTCTTC. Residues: CASSPGTSGIGEQFF.

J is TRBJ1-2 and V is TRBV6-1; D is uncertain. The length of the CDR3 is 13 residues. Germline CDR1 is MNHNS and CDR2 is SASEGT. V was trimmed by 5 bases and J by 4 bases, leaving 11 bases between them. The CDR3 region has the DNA TGTGCCAGCAGTCCCGGACGGACCTATGGCTACACCTTC. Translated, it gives CASSPGRTYGYTF.

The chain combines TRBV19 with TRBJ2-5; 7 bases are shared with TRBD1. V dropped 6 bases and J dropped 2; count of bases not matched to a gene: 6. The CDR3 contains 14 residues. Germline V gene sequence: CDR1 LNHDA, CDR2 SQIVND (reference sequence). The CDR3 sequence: CASSPGQEQETQYF. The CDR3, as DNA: TGTGCCAGTAGCCCCGGACAGGAACAAGAGACCCAGTACTTC.

In DNA form, the CDR3 reads TGTGCCAGCAGCTTGCTGTTCGGCGAAAACATTCAGTACTTC. As protein: CASSLLFGENIQYF. The V gene is TRBV5-6, the J gene TRBJ2-4; no reliable D call. CDR3 length: 14 amino acids. Germline CDR1 SGHDT, CDR2 YYEEEE. V was pared by 1 base and J by 5 bases, with 10 bases between.

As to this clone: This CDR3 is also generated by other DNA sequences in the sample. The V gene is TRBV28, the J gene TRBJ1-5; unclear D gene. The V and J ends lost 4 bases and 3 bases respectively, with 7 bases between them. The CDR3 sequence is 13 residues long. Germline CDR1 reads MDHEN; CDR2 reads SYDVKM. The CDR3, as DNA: TGTGCCAGCAGTTGGGGTGACAATCAGCCCCAGCATTTT. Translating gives CASSWGDNQPQHF.

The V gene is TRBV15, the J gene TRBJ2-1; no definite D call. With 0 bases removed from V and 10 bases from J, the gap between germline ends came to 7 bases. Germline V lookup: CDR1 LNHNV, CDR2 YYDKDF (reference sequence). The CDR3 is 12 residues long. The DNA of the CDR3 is TGTGCCACCAGCAGAGAGTTGGGAGAGCAGTTCTTC. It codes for CATSRELGEQFF. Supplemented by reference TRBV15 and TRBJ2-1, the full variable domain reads DAMVIQNPRYQVTQFGKPVTLSCSQTLNHNVMYWYQQKSSQAPKLLFHYYDKDFNNEADTPDNFQSRRPNTSFCFLDIRSPGLGDTAMYLCATSRELGEQFFGPGTRLTVL.

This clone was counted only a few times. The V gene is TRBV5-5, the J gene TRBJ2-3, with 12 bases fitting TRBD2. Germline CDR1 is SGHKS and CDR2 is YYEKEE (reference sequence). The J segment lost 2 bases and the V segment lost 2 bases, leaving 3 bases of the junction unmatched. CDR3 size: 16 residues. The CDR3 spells CASSLRTSGTTDTQYF. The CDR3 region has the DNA TGTGCCAGCAGCTTAAGGACTAGCGGGACCACAGATACGCAGTATTTT. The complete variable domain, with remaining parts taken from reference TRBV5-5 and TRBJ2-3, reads DAGVTQSPTHLIKTRGQQVTLRCSPISGHKSVSWYQQVLGQGPQFIFQYYEKEERGRGNFPDRFSARQFPNYSSELNVNALLLGDSALYLCASSLRTSGTTDTQYFGPGTRLTVL.

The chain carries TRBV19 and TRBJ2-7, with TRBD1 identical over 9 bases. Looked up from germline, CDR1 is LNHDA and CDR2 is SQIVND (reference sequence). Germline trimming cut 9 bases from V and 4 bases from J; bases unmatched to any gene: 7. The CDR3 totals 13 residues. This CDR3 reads CASGQGLQYEQYF. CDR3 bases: TGTGCCAGCGGACAGGGGCTCCAGTACGAGCAGTACTTC.

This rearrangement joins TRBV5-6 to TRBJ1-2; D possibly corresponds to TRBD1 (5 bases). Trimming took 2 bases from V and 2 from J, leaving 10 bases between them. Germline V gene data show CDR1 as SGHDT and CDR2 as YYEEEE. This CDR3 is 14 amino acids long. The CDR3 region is CASSLPGTNYGYTF. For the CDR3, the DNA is TGTGCCAGCAGCTTACCAGGGACGAACTATGGCTACACCTTC.

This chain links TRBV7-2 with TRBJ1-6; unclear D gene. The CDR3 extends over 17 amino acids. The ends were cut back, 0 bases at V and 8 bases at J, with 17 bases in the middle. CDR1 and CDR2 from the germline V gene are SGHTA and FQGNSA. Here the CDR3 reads CASSLAVGFPRHSPLHF. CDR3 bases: TGTGCCAGCAGCTTAGCCGTGGGCTTCCCGCGGCATTCACCCCTCCACTTT.

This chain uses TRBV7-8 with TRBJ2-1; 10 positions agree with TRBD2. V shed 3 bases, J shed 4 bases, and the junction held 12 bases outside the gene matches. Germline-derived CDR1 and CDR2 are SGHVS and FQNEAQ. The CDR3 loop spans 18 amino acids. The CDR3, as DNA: TGTGCCAGCAGCTTTAGACTAGCGGGTTCGGACGGATACAATGAGCAGTTCTTC. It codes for CASSFRLAGSDGYNEQFF. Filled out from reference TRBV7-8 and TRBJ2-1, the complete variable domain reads GAGVSQSPRYKVAKRGQDVALRCDPISGHVSLFWYQQALGQGPEFLTYFQNEAQLDKSGLPSDRFFAERPEGSVSTLKIQRTQQEDSAVYLCASSFRLAGSDGYNEQFFGPGTRLTVL.

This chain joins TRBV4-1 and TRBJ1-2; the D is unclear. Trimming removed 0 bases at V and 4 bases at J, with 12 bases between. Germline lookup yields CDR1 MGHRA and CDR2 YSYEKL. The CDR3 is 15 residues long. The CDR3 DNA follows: TGCGCCAGCAGCCAAGAGGTCACGGCCGGCTATGGCTACACCTTC. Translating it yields CASSQEVTAGYGYTF.

CDR3 sequence: CASSLMSGSATNEKLFF. The CDR3, as DNA: TGTGCCAGCAGCTTAATGTCTGGTTCTGCAACTAATGAAAAACTGTTTTTT. V gene TRBV11-2 combines with J gene TRBJ1-4; the D is unclear. The V and J ends lost 2 bases and 0 bases respectively, with 13 bases between them. Germline V gives CDR1 SGHAT, CDR2 FQNNGV. This CDR3 is 17 amino acids long.

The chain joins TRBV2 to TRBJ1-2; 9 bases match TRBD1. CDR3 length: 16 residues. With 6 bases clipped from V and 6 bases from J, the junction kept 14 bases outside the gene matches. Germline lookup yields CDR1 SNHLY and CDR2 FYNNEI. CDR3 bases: TGTGCCAGCAGCGTCGGAGTGGACAGGGGAGGGGATGGCTACACCTTC. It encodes CASSVGVDRGGDGYTF.

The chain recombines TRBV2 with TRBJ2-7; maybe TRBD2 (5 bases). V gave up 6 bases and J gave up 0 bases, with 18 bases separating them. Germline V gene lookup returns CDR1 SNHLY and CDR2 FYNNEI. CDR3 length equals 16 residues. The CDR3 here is CASSGLGPRSSYEQYF. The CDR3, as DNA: TGTGCCAGCAGCGGACTTGGACCGCGGAGCTCCTACGAGCAGTACTTC.

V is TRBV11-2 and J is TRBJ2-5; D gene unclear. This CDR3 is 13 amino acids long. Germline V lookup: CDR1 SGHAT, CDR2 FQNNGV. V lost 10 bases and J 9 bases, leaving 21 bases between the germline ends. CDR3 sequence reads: CATQLPGPGAQYF. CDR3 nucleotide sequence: TGTGCCACCCAGCTCCCCGGGCCCGGAGCCCAGTACTTC.

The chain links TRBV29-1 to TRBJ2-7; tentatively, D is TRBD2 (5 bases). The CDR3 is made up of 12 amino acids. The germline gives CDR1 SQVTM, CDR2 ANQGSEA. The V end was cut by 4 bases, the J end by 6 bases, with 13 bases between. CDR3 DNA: TGCAGCGTTGTTTTAGGGAGCCGCGAGCAGTACTTC. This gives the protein CSVVLGSREQYF.

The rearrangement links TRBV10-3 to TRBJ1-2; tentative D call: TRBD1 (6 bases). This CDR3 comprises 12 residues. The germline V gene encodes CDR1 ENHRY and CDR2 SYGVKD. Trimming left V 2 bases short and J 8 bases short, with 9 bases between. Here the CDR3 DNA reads TGTGCCATCAGTGAGATGACAGGCGGCTACACCTTC. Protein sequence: CAISEMTGGYTF.

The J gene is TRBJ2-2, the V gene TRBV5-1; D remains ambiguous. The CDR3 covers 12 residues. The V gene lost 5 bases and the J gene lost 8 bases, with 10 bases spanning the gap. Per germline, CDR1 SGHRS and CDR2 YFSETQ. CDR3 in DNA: TGCGCCAGCAGGATAACCGGGGGGGAGCTGTTTTTT. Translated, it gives CASRITGGELFF.

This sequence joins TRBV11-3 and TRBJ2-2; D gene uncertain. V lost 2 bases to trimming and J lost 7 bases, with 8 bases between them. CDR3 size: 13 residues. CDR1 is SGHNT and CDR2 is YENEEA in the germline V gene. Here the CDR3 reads CASSLRRFGELFF. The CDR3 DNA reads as TGTGCCAGCAGCTTACGGCGGTTCGGGGAGCTGTTTTTT. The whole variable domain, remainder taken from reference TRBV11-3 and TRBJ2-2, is EAGVVQSPRYKIIEKKQPVAFWCNPISGHNTLYWYLQNLGQGPELLIRYENEEAVDDSQLPKDRFSAERLKGVDSTLKIQPAELGDSAVYLCASSLRRFGELFFGEGSRLTVL.

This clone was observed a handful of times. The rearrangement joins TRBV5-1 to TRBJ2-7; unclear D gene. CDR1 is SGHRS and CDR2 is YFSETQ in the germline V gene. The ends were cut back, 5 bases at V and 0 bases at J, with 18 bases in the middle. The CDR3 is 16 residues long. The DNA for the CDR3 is TGCGCCAGCAGACAACGCTACCTACCCAGCTCCTACGAGCAGTACTTC. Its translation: CASRQRYLPSSYEQYF.